The 28 T cell receptor beta chains below come from one sample, sequenced in a study of blood T cell repertoires in COVID-19. Sequencing used immunoSEQ multiplex PCR; TCRdb keeps in-frame clones, though not all of them. The sample lists under 200,000 clones; about nine tenths were seen once. Sequencing was done on a sample of peripheral blood. These receptors all stem from a woman aged 70-85 years with acute or convalescent COVID-19.

The V call is TRBV6-6, the J call TRBJ1-5; D gene unclear. This CDR3 is built from 15 residues. Germline V CDR1 and CDR2: MNHNY, SVGAGI (reference sequence). Trimming took off 0 bases at V and 2 bases at J, with 8 bases between the two ends. The DNA of the CDR3 is TGTGCCAGCAGTTACTCATCGGGTCGCAATCAGCCCCAGCATTTT. It codes for CASSYSSGRNQPQHF.

The gene calls are TRBV12-3 or TRBV12-4 and TRBJ2-1, with a weak D call TRBD2 (5 bases). The length of the CDR3 is 13 residues. V lost 2 bases and J 5 bases, leaving 7 bases between the germline ends. The CDR3 region has the DNA TGTGCCAGCAGTTTAAGGGAGAACAATGAGCAGTTCTTC. This codes for CASSLRENNEQFF.

This sequence joins TRBV15 and TRBJ1-4; TRBD1 is a possible D gene (5 bases). In germline, CDR1 is LNHNV, CDR2 YYDKDF (reference sequence). The CDR3 length is 15 residues. Trimming took off 0 bases at V and 8 bases at J, with 13 bases between the two ends. CDR3 loop: CATSRDQQVSEKLFF. CDR3 DNA sequence: TGTGCCACCAGCAGAGATCAACAGGTTAGCGAAAAACTGTTTTTT.

This clone has only a few counts. The DNA for the CDR3 is TGCAGCGTCGCTAGGTCCCGCGGGTACGAGCAGTACTTC. Protein product: CSVARSRGYEQYF. This rearrangement joins TRBV29-1 to TRBJ2-7, with D maybe TRBD2 (5 bases). The V and J ends lost 6 bases and 4 bases respectively, with 16 bases between them. Germline CDR1 SQVTM, CDR2 ANQGSEA. The CDR3 totals 13 residues.

A single count supports this clone. V usage is TRBV30 and J usage is TRBJ1-3; D gene uncertain. The CDR3 is 13 residues long. The V gene's germline CDR1 is GTSNPN and CDR2 SVGIG (reference sequence). The ends were cut back, 3 bases at V and 4 bases at J, with 10 bases in the middle. CDR3 region: CAWSPAVGNTIYF. The DNA for the CDR3 is TGTGCCTGGAGCCCTGCAGTCGGAAACACCATATATTTT.

This clone was counted a single time. V gene TRBV19 combines with J gene TRBJ1-2, with TRBD1 as a possible D gene (5 bases). Germline CDR1 is LNHDA and CDR2 is SQIVND (reference sequence). V was pared by 2 bases and J by 3 bases, with 22 bases between. The CDR3 loop spans 18 amino acids. CDR3 sequence reads: CASSILSVFGGIDYGYTF. CDR3 in DNA: TGTGCCAGTAGTATACTATCGGTTTTCGGGGGGATCGACTATGGCTACACCTTC.

The chain employs TRBV5-4 and TRBJ1-1; 7 bases are a match to TRBD1. The CDR3 sequence is 14 residues long. V shed 2 bases and J 5 bases; nucleotides not matched to a gene: 6. The germline V gene encodes CDR1 SGHNT and CDR2 YYREEE (reference sequence). CDR3 sequence: CASSFRQGRTEAFF. For the CDR3, the DNA is TGTGCCAGCAGCTTTCGACAGGGTCGTACTGAAGCTTTCTTT.

The chain uses TRBV5-1 and TRBJ1-1; 8 bases match TRBD1. Germline values: CDR1 SGHRS, CDR2 YFSETQ. Trimming took 4 bases from V and 1 from J; bases not matched to a gene: 3. The CDR3 consists of 14 residues. CDR3 loop: CASSPGTGNTEAFF. The CDR3 bases are TGCGCCAGCAGCCCCGGGACAGGGAACACTGAAGCTTTCTTT.

This chain connects TRBV6-5 to TRBJ1-1; unclear D gene. The V gene's germline CDR1 is MNHEY and CDR2 SVGAGI. V gave up 6 bases and J gave up 8 bases, with 13 bases separating them. This CDR3 spans 12 amino acids. CDR3 coding DNA: TGTGCCAGCAGGGGCCGGTTTGGGGAAGCTTTCTTT. This translates into CASRGRFGEAFF.

The J gene is TRBJ1-6, the V gene TRBV4-1, with TRBD1 matching 7 bases. Germline V gene data show CDR1 as MGHRA and CDR2 as YSYEKL. After removal of 3 bases from V and 10 bases from J, the junction contained 9 bases not matched to a gene. The CDR3 is 15 amino acids. The CDR3 bases are TGCGCCAGCAGCCAGGATGACAGGGATGGCTCACCCCTCCACTTT. Protein product: CASSQDDRDGSPLHF.

This sequence joins TRBV18 and TRBJ2-1; 7 positions agree with TRBD2. V was clipped by 0 bases and J by 7 bases; unmatched bases: 6. The germline CDR1 and CDR2 sequences are KGHSH and LQKENI. This CDR3 has 15 amino acids. The CDR3 bases are TGTGCCAGCTCACCACCCCCGCGGGGAGGGAATGAGCAGTTCTTC. This translates into CASSPPPRGGNEQFF.

The V call is TRBV7-2, the J call TRBJ1-4; D ambiguous. The CDR3 loop spans 16 amino acids. The V end was cut by 1 base, the J end by 7 bases, with 16 bases between. The germline V gene encodes CDR1 SGHTA and CDR2 FQGNSA. The CDR3 region is CASSLVSGQRGEKLFF. DNA for the CDR3: TGTGCCAGCAGCTTAGTCTCCGGGCAGCGGGGTGAAAAACTGTTTTTT.

The chain is built from TRBV25-1 and TRBJ1-2, with D uncertain. V gave up 2 bases and J gave up 3 bases, with 4 bases separating them. The germline V gene has CDR1 MGHDK and CDR2 SYGVNS. The CDR3 covers 12 residues. CDR3 sequence: CASSERDYGYTF. The CDR3 DNA follows: TGTGCCAGCAGTGAACGAGACTATGGCTACACCTTC.

This chain links TRBV4-1 with TRBJ2-1; 13 bases fit TRBD2. The V and J ends lost 2 bases and 0 bases, in that order; junction bases with no gene match: 7. Germline loops: CDR1 MGHRA, CDR2 YSYEKL. The CDR3 has 19 amino acids. CDR3 DNA sequence: TGCGCCAGCAGCCAACTACTAGCGGGAGGGCCCCTCTCCTACAATGAGCAGTTCTTC. Its protein is CASSQLLAGGPLSYNEQFF.

This clone was counted once. The CDR3 DNA sequence: TGTGCCAGCAGTTATCGGGGGGTCAAAGGGAATGAGCAGTTCTTC. Its translation: CASSYRGVKGNEQFF. This chain joins TRBV6-2 or TRBV6-3 and TRBJ2-1; the match to TRBD2 covers 7 bases. The CDR3 length is 15 residues. Germline trimming cut 3 bases from V and 7 bases from J; bases unmatched to any gene: 9. Germline V gene sequence: CDR1 MNHEY, CDR2 SVGEGT.

This clone was detected once. V gene TRBV5-1 combines with J gene TRBJ1-2; D gene unclear. V dropped 0 bases and J dropped 3 bases, with 12 bases sitting between them. The germline gives CDR1 SGHRS, CDR2 YFSETQ. This CDR3 has 15 amino acids. The CDR3 spells CASSLGASGDYGYTF. CDR3 bases: TGCGCCAGCAGCTTGGGGGCCTCGGGAGACTATGGCTACACCTTC.

The V gene is TRBV5-1, the J gene TRBJ1-3; 11 nucleotides agree with TRBD1. Germline V lookup: CDR1 SGHRS, CDR2 YFSETQ. J lost 2 bases, V lost 0 bases, and 1 base had no gene match. The CDR3 extends over 16 amino acids. The CDR3 DNA sequence: TGCGCCAGCAGCTTGGAGGGACAGGGGGCTGGAAACACCATATATTTT. It yields the protein CASSLEGQGAGNTIYF.

The chain carries TRBV6-2 or TRBV6-3 and TRBJ1-2; TRBD1 matches at 10 bases. Germline-derived CDR1 and CDR2 are MNHEY and SVGEGT. V lost 5 bases and J lost 8; bases outside the gene matches: 5. CDR3 length: 13 amino acids. The CDR3 spells CASSPTGGGGYTF. DNA for the CDR3: TGTGCCAGCAGTCCGACAGGGGGCGGCGGCTACACCTTC.

This chain connects TRBV5-6 to TRBJ2-1; 8 bases agree with TRBD1. Germline loops: CDR1 SGHDT, CDR2 YYEEEE. The CDR3 sequence is 12 residues long. The V segment lost 2 bases and the J segment 13 bases; nucleotides outside the gene matches: 5. The CDR3 DNA reads as TGTGCCAGCAGCTTTGACAGGGGTGGCCAGTTCTTC. Residues: CASSFDRGGQFF.

The V call is TRBV20-1, the J call TRBJ1-6, with TRBD1 as a possible D gene (6 bases). Trimming removed 3 bases from V and 10 bases from J, with 13 bases in between. The CDR3 extends over 13 amino acids. Germline values: CDR1 DFQATT, CDR2 SNEGSKA (reference sequence). The CDR3 sequence is CSASPLTGSPLHF. The CDR3 DNA reads as TGCAGTGCTAGTCCCCTCACAGGGTCACCCCTCCACTTT.

The chain joins TRBV7-2 to TRBJ2-7; TRBD1 matches at 8 bases. The germline V gene encodes CDR1 SGHTA and CDR2 FQGNSA. With 3 bases clipped from V and 2 bases from J, the junction kept 3 bases outside the gene matches. CDR3 length equals 14 residues. CDR3 in amino acids: CASSFKTGAYEQYF. The CDR3 DNA follows: TGTGCCAGCAGCTTTAAGACAGGGGCCTACGAGCAGTACTTC.

The chain combines TRBV20-1 with TRBJ1-1, with a weak D call TRBD1 (6 bases). Trimming removed 3 bases at V and 0 bases at J, with 11 bases between. This CDR3 contains 14 residues. The germline V gene encodes CDR1 DFQATT and CDR2 SNEGSKA (reference sequence). In DNA, the CDR3 is TGCAGTGCTAGTGGGGGGCCCCTGAACACTGAAGCTTTCTTT. Residues: CSASGGPLNTEAFF.

This chain uses TRBV21-1 with TRBJ1-5; the DNA was not compared with TRBD1, the D call given in the table. TRBV21-1 constitutes a pseudogene. The CDR3 has 15 residues. In DNA, the CDR3 is TGTGCCAGCAGCTTACGACAGTGGCTCGGACAGCCCCAGCATTTT. Protein: CASSLRQWLGQPQHF.

The sample holds one count of this clone. This rearrangement joins TRBV28 to TRBJ1-5; 11 positions agree with TRBD1. J gave up 6 bases and V 6 bases, and 10 bases lay outside the gene matches. Germline CDR1 and CDR2: MDHEN and SYDVKM. The CDR3 sequence is 16 residues long. The DNA for the CDR3 is TGTGCCAGCAGCCGGACAGGGGGCGCTTTTCTTCAGCCCCAGCATTTT. Translation: CASSRTGGAFLQPQHF.

The chain uses TRBV5-1 and TRBJ1-6; D is unresolved. Germline lookup yields CDR1 SGHRS and CDR2 YFSETQ. The CDR3 contains 16 residues. V was cut by 0 bases and J by 8 bases, with 15 bases left in between. The DNA for the CDR3 is TGCGCCAGCAGCTTGGCTTTTTCAGGTCCGGATTCACCCCTCCACTTT. Protein sequence: CASSLAFSGPDSPLHF.

For this clone: At the DNA level, this CDR3 is encoded by other sequences in the same sample as well. V usage is TRBV3-1 (or the pseudogene TRBV3-2) and J usage is TRBJ1-6; unclear D gene. V was clipped by 0 bases and J by 6 bases, with 3 bases between them. Per germline, CDR1 LGHDT and CDR2 YNNKEL (reference sequence). This CDR3 is built from 13 residues. The CDR3: CASSQDLNSPLHF. The CDR3 DNA reads as TGTGCCAGCAGCCAAGATCTTAATTCACCCCTCCACTTT.

The V and J genes are TRBV5-1 and TRBJ1-4; 11 bases are shared with TRBD1. The J segment lost 7 bases and the V segment lost 4 bases, leaving 3 bases of the junction unmatched. From germline, CDR1 is SGHRS and CDR2 YFSETQ. This CDR3 has 14 residues. The CDR3 sequence: CASSGGTGGEKLFF. In DNA, the CDR3 is TGCGCCAGCAGCGGTGGGACAGGGGGTGAAAAACTGTTTTTT.

This chain links TRBV11-3 with TRBJ2-4; 11 bases fit TRBD1. The CDR3 runs to 14 residues. The ends lost 4 bases at V and 9 bases at J; junction bases unmatched: 5. CDR1 is SGHNT, CDR2 YENEEA, per germline. The chain's CDR3 is CASSSGQGDGIQYF. CDR3 nucleotides: TGTGCCAGCAGCTCGGGACAGGGGGATGGCATTCAGTACTTC.